The 17 T cell receptor beta chains below were found in one sample sequenced in a study of cytomegalovirus exposure and HLA in healthy donors. The PCR used 60 Vbeta and 13 Jbeta primers. Libraries were prepared by immunoSEQ multiplex PCR; TCRdb keeps only in-frame clonotypes and omits some of them. The repertoire holds roughly 120,000 clones, with less than 75% as singletons. Material: PBMCs. The source is a woman aged 40 to 50 in good health and CMV-seronegative.

The J gene is TRBJ2-7, the V gene TRBV28, with 9 bases lining up with TRBD2. The CDR3 has 15 amino acids. The ends lost 4 bases at V and 4 bases at J; junction bases unmatched: 8. Germline lookup yields CDR1 MDHEN and CDR2 SYDVKM. The DNA for the CDR3 is TGTGCCAGCAGTTCCGCGGCGGGAGGGCCTTACGAGCAGTACTTC. It is translated as CASSSAAGGPYEQYF.

V gene TRBV9 combines with J gene TRBJ2-5, with 7 positions matching TRBD1. The germline V gene has CDR1 SGDLS and CDR2 YYNGEE. After removal of 1 base from V and 3 bases from J, the junction contained 0 bases not matched to a gene. This CDR3 comprises 13 residues. The CDR3 here is CASSVQGEETQYF. The CDR3 nucleotides read TGTGCCAGCAGCGTACAGGGGGAAGAGACCCAGTACTTC.

The chain recombines TRBV4-3 with TRBJ2-3; TRBD2 is a possible D gene (6 bases). CDR1 LGHNA and CDR2 YSLEER come from the germline V gene. V lost 4 bases and J 7 bases, leaving 18 bases between the germline ends. This CDR3 spans 15 amino acids. The CDR3 sequence is CASSPGVHGGYTQYF. In nucleotides, the CDR3 is TGCGCCAGCAGCCCGGGGGTCCATGGTGGGTATACGCAGTATTTT.

The rearrangement uses TRBV27 and TRBJ2-7; D might be TRBD1 (6 bases). The CDR3 extends over 15 amino acids. Germline values: CDR1 MNHEY, CDR2 SMNVEV (reference sequence). Trimming shortened V by 3 bases and J by 0 bases, and 12 bases separated the two germline ends. The CDR3 DNA sequence: TGTGCCAGCAGTTTTACTACAGGGAGCTCCTACGAGCAGTACTTC. Amino acid sequence: CASSFTTGSSYEQYF.

The chain links TRBV27 to TRBJ2-3, with D unresolved. The CDR3 consists of 14 residues. Trimming pared 7 bases from V and 1 base from J, leaving 12 bases between. Germline CDR1 and CDR2: MNHEY and SMNVEV (reference sequence). In nucleotides, the CDR3 is TGTGCCAGCACGTTGAGACTCGGCACAGATACGCAGTATTTT. Translation: CASTLRLGTDTQYF.

This chain uses TRBV7-3 with TRBJ2-1, with a tentative D call TRBD1 (6 bases). CDR1 and CDR2 from the germline V gene are SGHTA and FQGTGA. This CDR3 has 15 amino acids. The V end was cut by 2 bases, the J end by 0 bases, with 8 bases between. CDR3 region: CASSLQGSSYNEQFF. The CDR3 bases are TGTGCCAGCAGCTTACAGGGGAGCTCCTACAATGAGCAGTTCTTC.

This clone is a singleton in its sample. J is TRBJ2-1 and V is TRBV6-1, with 13 bases aligning to TRBD2. The junction had 4 bases not matched to a gene; V was cut back by 7 bases and J by 4 bases. The CDR3 runs to 15 residues. In germline, CDR1 is MNHNS, CDR2 SASEGT. CDR3 region: CASTLAGGVYNEQFF. The CDR3 DNA reads TGTGCCAGCACACTAGCGGGGGGGGTATACAATGAGCAGTTCTTC.

The genes are TRBV30 and TRBJ1-5, with D unclear. The CDR3 covers 14 residues. With 2 bases removed from V and 1 base from J, the gap between germline ends came to 9 bases. The germline V gene encodes CDR1 GTSNPN and CDR2 SVGIG (reference sequence). In DNA form, the CDR3 reads TGTGCCTGGAGTCAGGCGTCCAGCAATCAGCCCCAGCATTTT. It codes for CAWSQASSNQPQHF.

This clone appeared a few times. The DNA for the CDR3 is TGTGCCAGCAGCTCGGACGGGACTAGCAACTACAATGAGCAGTTCTTC. Protein: CASSSDGTSNYNEQFF. This chain links TRBV5-4 with TRBJ2-1, with 9 bases matching TRBD2. Per the germline V gene, CDR1 is SGHNT and CDR2 is YYREEE (reference sequence). This CDR3 has 16 amino acids. V trimming: 3 bases; J trimming: 3 bases; junction bases outside the gene matches: 7. The whole variable domain, remainder taken from reference TRBV5-4 and TRBJ2-1, is ETGVTQSPTHLIKTRGQQVTLRCSSQSGHNTVSWYQQALGQGPQFIFQYYREEENGRGNFPPRFSGLQFPNYSSELNVNALELDDSALYLCASSSDGTSNYNEQFFGPGTRLTVL.

The chain combines TRBV28 with TRBJ1-1; 10 bases fit TRBD1. V gave up 5 bases and J gave up 0 bases; unmatched junction bases: 9. The CDR3 has 17 amino acids. Germline V gene data show CDR1 as MDHEN and CDR2 as SYDVKM. The CDR3 sequence is CASSALPGQGLNTEAFF. The CDR3 DNA reads TGTGCCAGCAGTGCCCTACCGGGACAGGGGTTGAACACTGAAGCTTTCTTT.

This clone was seen once. CDR3: CASSPKGLAGLGEQYF. In DNA form, the CDR3 reads TGTGCCAGCAGCCCAAAGGGACTAGCGGGGCTGGGGGAGCAGTACTTC. The chain employs TRBV11-1 and TRBJ2-5; 13 nucleotides agree with TRBD2. CDR1 and CDR2 (germline): SGHAT, FQDESV (reference sequence). Trimming at V came to 5 bases and at J to 11 bases, leaving 14 bases not matched to a gene. This CDR3 spans 16 amino acids. The whole variable domain, filled in from reference TRBV11-1 and TRBJ2-5, reads EAEVAQSPRYKITEKSQAVAFWCDPISGHATLYWYRQILGQGPELLVQFQDESVVDDSQLPKDRFSAERLKGVDSTLKIQPAELGDSAMYLCASSPKGLAGLGEQYFGPGTRLLVL.

This clone has just a few counts. The genes are TRBV5-8 and TRBJ1-1; 8 bases map to TRBD1. Per the germline V gene, CDR1 is SGHTS and CDR2 is YDEGEE. Germline trimming cut 5 bases from V and 5 bases from J; bases unmatched to any gene: 8. This CDR3 has 14 residues. The CDR3 nucleotides are TGTGCCAGCAGGCACACGGACAGGGTGACTGAAGCTTTCTTT. Translating gives CASRHTDRVTEAFF.

This chain links TRBV5-6 with TRBJ2-7; D is possibly TRBD1 (5 bases). Looked up from germline, CDR1 is SGHDT and CDR2 is YYEEEE. Trimming took 0 bases from V and 7 from J, leaving 14 bases between them. The CDR3 extends over 14 amino acids. The CDR3 here is CASSLGQLSREQYF. CDR3 DNA sequence: TGTGCCAGCAGCTTGGGACAGCTCTCAAGAGAGCAGTACTTC. The full variable domain, completed using reference TRBV5-6 and TRBJ2-7, is DAGVTQSPTHLIKTRGQQVTLRCSPKSGHDTVSWYQQALGQGPQFIFQYYEEEERQRGNFPDRFSGHQFPNYSSELNVNALLLGDSALYLCASSLGQLSREQYFGPGTRLTVT.

This clone was seen once. The chain carries TRBV11-2 and TRBJ2-7; TRBD2 agrees at 7 bases. CDR3 length: 14 amino acids. V shed 1 base, J shed 4 bases, and the junction held 4 bases outside the gene matches. Germline CDR1 SGHAT, CDR2 FQNNGV. The CDR3 loop is CASSLGAGVYEQYF. As DNA, the CDR3 is TGTGCCAGCAGCTTAGGGGCGGGGGTGTACGAGCAGTACTTC. The whole variable domain, remainder taken from reference TRBV11-2 and TRBJ2-7, is EAGVAQSPRYKIIEKRQSVAFWCNPISGHATLYWYQQILGQGPKLLIQFQNNGVVDDSQLPKDRFSAERLKGVDSTLKIQPAKLEDSAVYLCASSLGAGVYEQYFGPGTRLTVT.

This chain joins TRBV4-2 and TRBJ2-1, with 10 bases that match TRBD2. J gave up 3 bases and V 11 bases, and 4 bases lay outside the gene matches. There are 13 residues in the CDR3. The germline CDR1 and CDR2 sequences are LGHNA and YNFKEQ. The CDR3 DNA reads TGTGCCGTCACTAGCGGGGACTACAATGAGCAGTTCTTC. Its protein is CAVTSGDYNEQFF.

The chain links TRBV6-5 to TRBJ1-6, with 10 bases aligning to TRBD1. The germline CDR1 and CDR2 sequences are MNHEY and SVGAGI. The CDR3 is 15 residues long. The V segment lost 5 bases and the J segment 9 bases; nucleotides outside the gene matches: 7. The CDR3 DNA reads TGTGCCAGCAGTCACATCCGGACAGGGGGTTCACCCCTCCACTTT. Amino acids: CASSHIRTGGSPLHF.

The chain carries TRBV11-2 and TRBJ2-3; 9 positions match TRBD2. Germline lookup yields CDR1 SGHAT and CDR2 FQNNGV. The CDR3 has 17 amino acids. V lost 3 bases to trimming and J lost 8 bases; unmatched junction nucleotides: 15. DNA of the CDR3: TGTGCCAGCAGCTTCGGGGGTAGTAGCGGGGGCGTGGGTACGCAGTATTTT. It specifies CASSFGGSSGGVGTQYF.